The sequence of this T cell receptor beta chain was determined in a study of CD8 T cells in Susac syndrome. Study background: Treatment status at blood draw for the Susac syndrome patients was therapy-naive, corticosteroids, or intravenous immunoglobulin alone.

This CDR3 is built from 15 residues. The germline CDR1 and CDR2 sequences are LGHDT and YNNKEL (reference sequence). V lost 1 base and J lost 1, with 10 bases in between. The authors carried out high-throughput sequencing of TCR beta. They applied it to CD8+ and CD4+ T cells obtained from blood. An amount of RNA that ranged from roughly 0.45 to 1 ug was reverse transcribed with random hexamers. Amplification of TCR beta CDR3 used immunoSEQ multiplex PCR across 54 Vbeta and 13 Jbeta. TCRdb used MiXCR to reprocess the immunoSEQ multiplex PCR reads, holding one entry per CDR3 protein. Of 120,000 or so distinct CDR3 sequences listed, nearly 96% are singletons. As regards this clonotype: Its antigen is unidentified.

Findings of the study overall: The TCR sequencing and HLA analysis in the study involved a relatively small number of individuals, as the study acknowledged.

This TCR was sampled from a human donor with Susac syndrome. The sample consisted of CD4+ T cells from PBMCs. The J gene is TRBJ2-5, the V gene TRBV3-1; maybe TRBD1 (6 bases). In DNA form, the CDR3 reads TGTGCCAGCAGCCAAGGAAGGACAGTCCAAGAGACCCAGTACTTC. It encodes CASSQGRTVQETQYF.